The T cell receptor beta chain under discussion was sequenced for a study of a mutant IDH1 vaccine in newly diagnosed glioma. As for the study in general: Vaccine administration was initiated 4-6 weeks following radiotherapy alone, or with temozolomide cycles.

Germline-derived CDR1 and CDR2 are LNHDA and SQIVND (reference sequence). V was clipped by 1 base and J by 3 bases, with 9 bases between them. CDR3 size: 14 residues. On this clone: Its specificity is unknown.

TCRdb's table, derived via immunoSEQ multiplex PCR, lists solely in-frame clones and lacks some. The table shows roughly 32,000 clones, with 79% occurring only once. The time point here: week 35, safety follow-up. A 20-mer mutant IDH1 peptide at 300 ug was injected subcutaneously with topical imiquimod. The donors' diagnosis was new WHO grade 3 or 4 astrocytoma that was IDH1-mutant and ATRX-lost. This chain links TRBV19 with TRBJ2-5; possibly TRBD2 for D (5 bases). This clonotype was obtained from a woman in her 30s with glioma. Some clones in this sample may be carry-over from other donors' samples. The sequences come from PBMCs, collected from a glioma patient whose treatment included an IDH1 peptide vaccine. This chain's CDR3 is CASSIGRDKETQYF. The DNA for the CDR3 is TGTGCCAGTAGTATAGGTCGGGATAAAGAGACCCAGTACTTC.